Listed here are 23 T cell receptor beta chains from one sample, sequenced in a study of siplizumab effects on memory and regulatory T cells. The repertoire was sequenced with immunoSEQ multiplex PCR; TCRdb's copy has only in-frame clones and lacks some. This repertoire shows approximately 98,000 clones, 85% to 95% found once; its top ten account for approximately 1.5%. Sequencing was performed on non-Treg CD4+ T cells sorted from blood. The receptors here all came from a human donor in good health.

The rearrangement joins TRBV5-6 to TRBJ1-4; possibly TRBD1 for D (6 bases). From germline, CDR1 is SGHDT and CDR2 YYEEEE. The CDR3 is 15 residues long. Trimming cost V 3 bases and J 7 bases, with 16 bases left between them. CDR3 DNA sequence: TGTGCCAGCAGCTCCGGACAGACTAGAGTTGAAAAACTGTTTTTT. The encoded protein is CASSSGQTRVEKLFF. Based on the CDR3 plus reference TRBV5-6 and TRBJ1-4, the full variable domain is DAGVTQSPTHLIKTRGQQVTLRCSPKSGHDTVSWYQQALGQGPQFIFQYYEEEERQRGNFPDRFSGHQFPNYSSELNVNALLLGDSALYLCASSSGQTRVEKLFFGSGTQLSVL.

The chain has TRBV11-2 and TRBJ2-4; 9 bases are shared with TRBD2. The length of the CDR3 is 17 residues. Germline lookup yields CDR1 SGHAT and CDR2 FQNNGV. The junction had 13 bases not matched to a gene; V was cut back by 4 bases and J by 6 bases. The CDR3 region has the DNA TGTGCCAGCAGCTCCCTGAGAAACGGCGGGAGGGCAAACATTCAGTACTTC. The encoded protein is CASSSLRNGGRANIQYF.

This rearrangement joins TRBV28 to TRBJ1-6, with D unclear. The CDR3 contains 15 residues. The ends were cut back, 7 bases at V and 7 bases at J, with 17 bases in the middle. Per the germline V gene, CDR1 is MDHEN and CDR2 is SYDVKM. The CDR3: CASTPSGRENSPLHF. The CDR3 DNA follows: TGTGCCAGCACTCCGTCAGGACGGGAAAATTCACCCCTCCACTTT.

The J gene is TRBJ1-5, the V gene TRBV19; possible D gene TRBD1, 6 bases. CDR1 is LNHDA and CDR2 is SQIVND in the germline V gene (reference sequence). Trimming removed 7 bases from V and 4 bases from J, with 17 bases in between. The CDR3 loop spans 15 amino acids. CDR3 sequence reads: CASNTTQGSNQPQHF. The CDR3 DNA is TGTGCCAGTAATACCACACAGGGATCTAATCAGCCCCAGCATTTT.

This chain joins TRBV5-6 and TRBJ2-7, with TRBD2 matching 8 bases. Losses at the gene ends were 4 bases for V and 1 base for J; bases not matched to a gene: 10. Looked up from germline, CDR1 is SGHDT and CDR2 is YYEEEE. This CDR3 region has 16 residues. The CDR3 protein is CASSTNPGTRSYEQYF. DNA for the CDR3: TGTGCCAGCAGCACGAACCCCGGGACTAGATCCTACGAGCAGTACTTC.

The table lists this clone with a count of one. The chain recombines TRBV28 with TRBJ1-4; no clear D gene. The length of the CDR3 is 16 residues. The V gene's germline CDR1 is MDHEN and CDR2 SYDVKM. V was clipped by 3 bases and J by 6 bases, with 17 bases between them. CDR3 coding DNA: TGTGCCAGCAGTTTGATCAGGAGCCCTGGGGATGAAAAACTGTTTTTT. This sequence encodes CASSLIRSPGDEKLFF.

This chain links TRBV28 with TRBJ2-7; perhaps TRBD1 as D (5 bases). V lost 1 base, J lost 8 bases, and 12 bases lay in between. This CDR3 is 13 amino acids long. CDR1 and CDR2 (germline): MDHEN, SYDVKM. The CDR3 DNA is TGTGCCAGCAGTTTATCCCAGGGTGAGAAGCAGTACTTC. It translates to CASSLSQGEKQYF.

The chain joins TRBV28 to TRBJ2-7; TRBD1 matches at 10 bases. This CDR3 region has 13 residues. Germline assignment: CDR1 MDHEN and CDR2 SYDVKM. The ends lost 7 bases at V and 4 bases at J; junction bases unmatched: 4. The CDR3 nucleotides read TGTGCCAGCATCGGGACAGGGGTTTACGAGCAGTACTTC. This codes for CASIGTGVYEQYF.

The chain recombines TRBV7-6 with TRBJ2-7; the D gene is possibly TRBD1 (5 bases). V lost 1 base and J lost 3, with 10 bases in between. Germline values: CDR1 SGHVS, CDR2 FNYEAQ. CDR3 size: 14 residues. As DNA, the CDR3 is TGTGCCAGCAGCTTAGTTGCAGGGAACTACGAGCAGTACTTC. This sequence encodes CASSLVAGNYEQYF. Together with reference TRBV7-6 and TRBJ2-7, the CDR3 gives the full variable domain: GAGVSQSPRYKVTKRGQDVALRCDPISGHVSLYWYRQALGQGPEFLTYFNYEAQQDKSGLPNDRFSAERPEGSISTLTIQRTEQRDSAMYRCASSLVAGNYEQYFGPGTRLTVT.

The chain couples TRBV6-5 to TRBJ2-3, with a possible D match to TRBD2 (5 bases). This CDR3 contains 13 residues. V shed 6 bases and J shed 5 bases, with 12 bases lying between them. Germline assignment: CDR1 MNHEY and CDR2 SVGAGI. The CDR3 nucleotides read TGTGCCAGCAGCCCGACCCGGGGAGATACGCAGTATTTT. Protein: CASSPTRGDTQYF.

The chain employs TRBV15 and TRBJ2-2; 8 bases line up with TRBD1. The germline V gene has CDR1 LNHNV and CDR2 YYDKDF (reference sequence). Trimming at V came to 2 bases and at J to 5 bases, leaving 1 base not matched to a gene. CDR3 length: 14 amino acids. The CDR3 bases are TGTGCCACCAGCAGATACAGGGGGACCGGGGAGCTGTTTTTT. This encodes CATSRYRGTGELFF. Full variable domain (outside the CDR3, taken from reference TRBV15 and TRBJ2-2): DAMVIQNPRYQVTQFGKPVTLSCSQTLNHNVMYWYQQKSSQAPKLLFHYYDKDFNNEADTPDNFQSRRPNTSFCFLDIRSPGLGDTAMYLCATSRYRGTGELFFGEGSRLTVL.

The V call is TRBV30, the J call TRBJ2-7; 10 positions match TRBD1. V lost 0 bases to trimming and J lost 4 bases; unmatched junction nucleotides: 3. Germline V gene lookup returns CDR1 GTSNPN and CDR2 SVGIG (reference sequence). The CDR3 loop spans 14 amino acids. The CDR3 sequence: CAWSVGTGVYEQYF. For the CDR3, the DNA is TGTGCCTGGAGTGTAGGGACAGGGGTTTACGAGCAGTACTTC. Variable domain in full (rest from reference TRBV30 and TRBJ2-7): SQTIHQWPATLVQPVGSPLSLECTVEGTSNPNLYWYRQAAGRGLQLLFYSVGIGQISSEVPQNLSASRPQDRQFILSSKKLLLSDSGFYLCAWSVGTGVYEQYFGPGTRLTVT.

The J gene is TRBJ2-5, the V gene TRBV6-6; no reliable D call. Judging by the DNA end, TRBJ2-7 fits better; the J call may be wrong. The CDR3 is 12 residues long. Germline loops: CDR1 MNHNY, CDR2 SVGAGI (reference sequence). The CDR3 is CASGDPTYEQYF. In DNA, the CDR3 is TGTGCCAGCGGAGATCCTACCTACGAGCAGTACTTC.

V usage is TRBV5-1 and J usage is TRBJ1-3; D may be TRBD1 (6 bases). CDR1 SGHRS and CDR2 YFSETQ come from the germline V gene. V dropped 1 base and J dropped 7 bases, with 12 bases sitting between them. This CDR3 contains 14 residues. The CDR3 loop reads CASSLPDSGNTIYF. In nucleotides, the CDR3 is TGCGCCAGCAGCTTGCCGGACAGTGGGAACACCATATATTTT. Combining the CDR3 with reference TRBV5-1 and TRBJ1-3 gives the whole variable domain KAGVTQTPRYLIKTRGQQVTLSCSPISGHRSVSWYQQTPGQGLQFLFEYFSETQRNKGNFPGRFSGRQFSNSRSEMNVSTLELGDSALYLCASSLPDSGNTIYFGEGSWLTVV.

The J gene is TRBJ2-1, the V gene TRBV7-9; the D gene is possibly TRBD1 (5 bases). V was trimmed by 1 base and J by 6 bases, leaving 10 bases between them. The germline V gene has CDR1 SEHNR and CDR2 FQNEAQ (reference sequence). This CDR3 spans 14 amino acids. CDR3 in DNA: TGTGCCAGCAGCTTAGAGGTCGACAGCAATGAGCAGTTCTTC. Its translation: CASSLEVDSNEQFF.

J is TRBJ2-1 and V is TRBV6-1; 12 nucleotides align to TRBD2. The V and J ends lost 8 bases and 12 bases, in that order; junction bases with no gene match: 11. Germline-derived CDR1 and CDR2 are MNHNS and SASEGT. The CDR3 runs 14 residues. The CDR3 reads CASLASGRVGGQFF. CDR3 nucleotide sequence: TGTGCCAGCTTGGCTAGCGGGAGGGTAGGGGGGCAGTTCTTC.

J is TRBJ2-4 and V is TRBV7-2; no definite D call. CDR1 and CDR2 (germline): SGHTA, FQGNSA. The V and J ends lost 3 bases and 1 base respectively, with 4 bases between them. This CDR3 region has 13 residues. The CDR3 is CASSFSAKNIQYF. The CDR3 DNA reads as TGTGCCAGCAGCTTCAGCGCCAAAAACATTCAGTACTTC.

CDR3 sequence (DNA): TGTGCCAGCAGCTTAGAGCGGGAGGCGGTTGAGCAGTTCTTC. This gives the protein CASSLEREAVEQFF. The V and J genes are TRBV11-2 and TRBJ2-1; 8 positions agree with TRBD2. CDR1 is SGHAT and CDR2 is FQNNGV in the germline V gene. The CDR3 contains 14 residues. V was pared by 0 bases and J by 9 bases, with 4 bases of the junction left unmatched.

A word on this clone: Its ends do not fully match the called genes, so a read error is possible. The identical CDR3 is also encoded by other nucleotide sequences in the sample. The chain combines TRBV10-1 with TRBJ1-5; possibly TRBD1 for D (5 bases). The CDR3 extends over 12 amino acids. Germline lookup yields CDR1 WNHNN and CDR2 SYGVQD (reference sequence). The CDR3 DNA reads as TGCGCCAGCAGTGGGGGCTCGGGTCCCCAACATTTT. Amino acids: CASSGGSGPQHF.

The chain combines TRBV28 with TRBJ2-3, with 9 bases matching TRBD1. CDR1 and CDR2 (germline): MDHEN, SYDVKM. The CDR3 covers 15 residues. With V trimmed by 4 bases and J by 5 bases, 7 bases remained unmatched. The CDR3 sequence: CASSSVQGAGDTQYF. As DNA, the CDR3 is TGTGCCAGCAGTTCCGTACAGGGGGCGGGAGATACGCAGTATTTT.

A single count supports this clone. The CDR3 DNA reads as TGTGCCAGCAGCGTAACCACCGGGAGGGCAGCCGGGGAGCTGTTTTTT. The encoded protein is CASSVTTGRAAGELFF. V gene TRBV7-8 combines with J gene TRBJ2-2; TRBD2 aligns across 8 bases. The CDR3 totals 16 residues. Germline V gives CDR1 SGHVS, CDR2 FQNEAQ. The V and J ends lost 5 bases and 6 bases, in that order; junction bases with no gene match: 11.

V usage is TRBV15 and J usage is TRBJ1-3, with D possibly matching TRBD1 (6 bases). The V end was cut by 5 bases, the J end by 4 bases, with 15 bases between. The V gene's germline CDR1 is LNHNV and CDR2 YYDKDF (reference sequence). The CDR3 loop spans 15 amino acids. CDR3 amino acids: CATSVQGGYGNTIYF. CDR3 sequence (DNA): TGTGCCACCAGCGTACAGGGCGGATACGGAAACACCATATATTTT. The variable domain in full, completed from reference TRBV15 and TRBJ1-3, reads DAMVIQNPRYQVTQFGKPVTLSCSQTLNHNVMYWYQQKSSQAPKLLFHYYDKDFNNEADTPDNFQSRRPNTSFCFLDIRSPGLGDTAMYLCATSVQGGYGNTIYFGEGSWLTVV.

The genes are TRBV27 and TRBJ2-7; TRBD1 agrees at 9 bases. The V gene end was trimmed by 6 bases and the J gene end by 5 bases; junction bases not matched to a gene: 11. The CDR3 totals 15 residues. CDR1 is MNHEY and CDR2 is SMNVEV in the germline V gene (reference sequence). The CDR3 region is CASSPWGQGYNEQYF. The DNA of the CDR3 is TGTGCCAGCAGCCCATGGGGACAGGGTTACAACGAGCAGTACTTC.